Detailed here is one T cell receptor (beta chain). Its cognate antigen is unknown. The data belong to a study of T-cell reconstitution after alpha-beta-depleted transplantation in children. The study's findings and limits: The study reportedly traced alpha-beta T cells about two months after transplant to several hundred expanded graft clones.

Unique molecular identifiers tagged the TCRbeta library. TCRdb analysed the PCR reads with MiXCR anew, one entry per CDR3 protein. The sample holds 75,000 to 90,000 distinct CDR3 sequences, 11% to 15% seen once. Trimming took 8 bases from V and 7 from J, leaving 8 bases between them. Germline CDR1 ENHRY, CDR2 SYGVKD. The CDR3 loop spans 11 amino acids. The chain couples TRBV10-3 to TRBJ2-2; the D gene is possibly TRBD1 (6 bases). This TCR came from a male patient aged 2 to 9 who had a stem cell transplant for acute lymphoblastic leukemia, so the T cells may come from the graft donor. The starting material was PBMCs, mostly from graft donor cells, obtained 180 days after TCRalphabeta/CD19-depleted stem cell transplant. Here the CDR3 reads CAIGDIGELFF. CDR3 DNA sequence: TGTGCCATCGGGGACATCGGGGAGCTGTTTTTT.